The clone carrying this TCR beta chain was observed a few times. No antigen is known for it. The second PCR ran about 6 to 12 cycles with a sample-barcoded 5' primer and J-beta primers. One entry per CDR3 protein, called by TCRdb with MiXCR from the 5' RACE reads. This table holds about 1.8 million distinct CDR3 sequences, roughly 50% found once. These data are taken from a study of blood T cells in healthy people across ages. Study conclusions and caveats: Expanded clonotype changes were possibly confounded by unknown donor CMV status. Diversity estimated from one million T cells was considered an underestimate.

Healthy Caucasian individuals from Russia aged about 6 to 90 served as donors. Investigators took around 10 milliliters of peripheral blood from every donor. The sequence was obtained from a woman between 35 and 50 years old in good health. The sequenced material came from blood.

This chain's CDR3 is CASSYREIPNEKLFF. The CDR3 DNA follows: TGTGCCAGCAGTTACAGGGAAATACCTAATGAAAAACTGTTTTTT. The rearrangement joins TRBV6-5 to TRBJ1-4, with D uncertain. Between the trimmed V and J ends, which lost 2 bases and 3 bases, there was a span of 10 bases. Germline V gives CDR1 MNHEY, CDR2 SVGAGI. The CDR3 is 15 residues long.